This is a list of T cell receptor beta chains from one sample in a study of cytomegalovirus exposure and HLA in healthy donors. Clones were read by immunoSEQ multiplex PCR, and TCRdb kept only the in-frame ones, dropping some. The data hold around 190,000 clones, with around 77% observed a single time. The sequenced material came from PBMCs. These receptors all come from a man in his 60s in good health and CMV-seronegative. Each CDR3 is given with its conserved first and last residue. Fields, in order: CDR3 protein, CDR3 DNA, J gene, D gene, V gene, clone size. A D gene is named only where the DNA matches it firmly. A clone size is listed for some rows: how often the clone was seen (once, few, many), or a class if it is expanded.

CDR3: CASSLAQGSVHEQYF
DNA: TGTGCCAGCAGCTTAGCTCAGGGATCGGTACACGAGCAGTACTTC
J: TRBJ2-7
D: -
V: TRBV7-2
size: -

CDR3: CAISESVWGRGLSGANVLTF
DNA: TGTGCCATCAGTGAGTCGGTGTGGGGCAGGGGCCTCTCTGGGGCCAACGTCCTGACTTTC
J: TRBJ2-6
D: -
V: TRBV10-3
size: -

CDR3: CASSSGQTLYGYTF
DNA: TGTGCCAGCAGCTCGGGACAGACTCTCTATGGCTACACCTTC
J: TRBJ1-2
D: TRBD1
V: TRBV5-8
size: -

CDR3: CATSRIGQTNNEQFF
DNA: TGTGCCACCAGCAGGATAGGACAGACAAACAATGAGCAGTTCTTC
J: TRBJ2-1
D: -
V: TRBV15
size: -

CDR3: CASSWGGNTEAFF
DNA: TGTGCCAGCAGCTGGGGGGGGAACACTGAAGCTTTCTTT
J: TRBJ1-1
D: -
V: TRBV7-2
size: few

CDR3: CASSPPGLAGGETQYF
DNA: TGTGCCAGCTCACCACCGGGACTAGCGGGAGGAGAGACCCAGTACTTC
J: TRBJ2-5
D: TRBD2
V: TRBV18
size: -

CDR3: CASSLGTSSYEQYF
DNA: TGTGCCAGCAGTTTAGGGACTTCGAGCTACGAGCAGTACTTC
J: TRBJ2-7
D: -
V: TRBV27
size: -

CDR3: CAWSVTSGSREQFF
DNA: TGTGCCTGGAGTGTGACTAGCGGGAGCAGGGAGCAGTTCTTC
J: TRBJ2-1
D: TRBD2
V: TRBV30
size: -

CDR3: CSVDQGYTGELFF
DNA: TGCAGCGTTGACCAGGGATACACCGGGGAGCTGTTTTTT
J: TRBJ2-2
D: -
V: TRBV29-1
size: -

CDR3: CASSFRTQGNTEAFF
DNA: TGTGCCAGCAGCTTTCGAACACAGGGGAACACTGAAGCTTTCTTT
J: TRBJ1-1
D: -
V: TRBV7-8
size: -

CDR3: CASKDWDTPTNEKLFF
DNA: TGTGCCAGCAAAGATTGGGACACCCCAACTAATGAAAAACTGTTTTTT
J: TRBJ1-4
D: -
V: TRBV6-6
size: -

CDR3: CASSTRRLAGGPDTQYF
DNA: TGTGCCAGTAGTACCCGACGGCTAGCGGGAGGGCCGGATACGCAGTATTTT
J: TRBJ2-3
D: TRBD2
V: TRBV19
size: -

CDR3: CASSSPWTGVSRDYGYTF
DNA: TGTGCCAGCAGCTCGCCGTGGACAGGGGTTAGTAGGGACTATGGCTACACCTTC
J: TRBJ1-2
D: TRBD1
V: TRBV27
size: -

CDR3: CASSLGTVSYEQYF
DNA: TGTGCCAGCAGCTTAGGGACAGTATCCTACGAGCAGTACTTC
J: TRBJ2-7
D: -
V: TRBV7-8
size: -

CDR3: CASSFGGRRQNYEQYF
DNA: TGTGCCAGCAGTTTTGGCGGGAGGAGACAAAACTACGAGCAGTACTTC
J: TRBJ2-7
D: TRBD2
V: TRBV6-5
size: -